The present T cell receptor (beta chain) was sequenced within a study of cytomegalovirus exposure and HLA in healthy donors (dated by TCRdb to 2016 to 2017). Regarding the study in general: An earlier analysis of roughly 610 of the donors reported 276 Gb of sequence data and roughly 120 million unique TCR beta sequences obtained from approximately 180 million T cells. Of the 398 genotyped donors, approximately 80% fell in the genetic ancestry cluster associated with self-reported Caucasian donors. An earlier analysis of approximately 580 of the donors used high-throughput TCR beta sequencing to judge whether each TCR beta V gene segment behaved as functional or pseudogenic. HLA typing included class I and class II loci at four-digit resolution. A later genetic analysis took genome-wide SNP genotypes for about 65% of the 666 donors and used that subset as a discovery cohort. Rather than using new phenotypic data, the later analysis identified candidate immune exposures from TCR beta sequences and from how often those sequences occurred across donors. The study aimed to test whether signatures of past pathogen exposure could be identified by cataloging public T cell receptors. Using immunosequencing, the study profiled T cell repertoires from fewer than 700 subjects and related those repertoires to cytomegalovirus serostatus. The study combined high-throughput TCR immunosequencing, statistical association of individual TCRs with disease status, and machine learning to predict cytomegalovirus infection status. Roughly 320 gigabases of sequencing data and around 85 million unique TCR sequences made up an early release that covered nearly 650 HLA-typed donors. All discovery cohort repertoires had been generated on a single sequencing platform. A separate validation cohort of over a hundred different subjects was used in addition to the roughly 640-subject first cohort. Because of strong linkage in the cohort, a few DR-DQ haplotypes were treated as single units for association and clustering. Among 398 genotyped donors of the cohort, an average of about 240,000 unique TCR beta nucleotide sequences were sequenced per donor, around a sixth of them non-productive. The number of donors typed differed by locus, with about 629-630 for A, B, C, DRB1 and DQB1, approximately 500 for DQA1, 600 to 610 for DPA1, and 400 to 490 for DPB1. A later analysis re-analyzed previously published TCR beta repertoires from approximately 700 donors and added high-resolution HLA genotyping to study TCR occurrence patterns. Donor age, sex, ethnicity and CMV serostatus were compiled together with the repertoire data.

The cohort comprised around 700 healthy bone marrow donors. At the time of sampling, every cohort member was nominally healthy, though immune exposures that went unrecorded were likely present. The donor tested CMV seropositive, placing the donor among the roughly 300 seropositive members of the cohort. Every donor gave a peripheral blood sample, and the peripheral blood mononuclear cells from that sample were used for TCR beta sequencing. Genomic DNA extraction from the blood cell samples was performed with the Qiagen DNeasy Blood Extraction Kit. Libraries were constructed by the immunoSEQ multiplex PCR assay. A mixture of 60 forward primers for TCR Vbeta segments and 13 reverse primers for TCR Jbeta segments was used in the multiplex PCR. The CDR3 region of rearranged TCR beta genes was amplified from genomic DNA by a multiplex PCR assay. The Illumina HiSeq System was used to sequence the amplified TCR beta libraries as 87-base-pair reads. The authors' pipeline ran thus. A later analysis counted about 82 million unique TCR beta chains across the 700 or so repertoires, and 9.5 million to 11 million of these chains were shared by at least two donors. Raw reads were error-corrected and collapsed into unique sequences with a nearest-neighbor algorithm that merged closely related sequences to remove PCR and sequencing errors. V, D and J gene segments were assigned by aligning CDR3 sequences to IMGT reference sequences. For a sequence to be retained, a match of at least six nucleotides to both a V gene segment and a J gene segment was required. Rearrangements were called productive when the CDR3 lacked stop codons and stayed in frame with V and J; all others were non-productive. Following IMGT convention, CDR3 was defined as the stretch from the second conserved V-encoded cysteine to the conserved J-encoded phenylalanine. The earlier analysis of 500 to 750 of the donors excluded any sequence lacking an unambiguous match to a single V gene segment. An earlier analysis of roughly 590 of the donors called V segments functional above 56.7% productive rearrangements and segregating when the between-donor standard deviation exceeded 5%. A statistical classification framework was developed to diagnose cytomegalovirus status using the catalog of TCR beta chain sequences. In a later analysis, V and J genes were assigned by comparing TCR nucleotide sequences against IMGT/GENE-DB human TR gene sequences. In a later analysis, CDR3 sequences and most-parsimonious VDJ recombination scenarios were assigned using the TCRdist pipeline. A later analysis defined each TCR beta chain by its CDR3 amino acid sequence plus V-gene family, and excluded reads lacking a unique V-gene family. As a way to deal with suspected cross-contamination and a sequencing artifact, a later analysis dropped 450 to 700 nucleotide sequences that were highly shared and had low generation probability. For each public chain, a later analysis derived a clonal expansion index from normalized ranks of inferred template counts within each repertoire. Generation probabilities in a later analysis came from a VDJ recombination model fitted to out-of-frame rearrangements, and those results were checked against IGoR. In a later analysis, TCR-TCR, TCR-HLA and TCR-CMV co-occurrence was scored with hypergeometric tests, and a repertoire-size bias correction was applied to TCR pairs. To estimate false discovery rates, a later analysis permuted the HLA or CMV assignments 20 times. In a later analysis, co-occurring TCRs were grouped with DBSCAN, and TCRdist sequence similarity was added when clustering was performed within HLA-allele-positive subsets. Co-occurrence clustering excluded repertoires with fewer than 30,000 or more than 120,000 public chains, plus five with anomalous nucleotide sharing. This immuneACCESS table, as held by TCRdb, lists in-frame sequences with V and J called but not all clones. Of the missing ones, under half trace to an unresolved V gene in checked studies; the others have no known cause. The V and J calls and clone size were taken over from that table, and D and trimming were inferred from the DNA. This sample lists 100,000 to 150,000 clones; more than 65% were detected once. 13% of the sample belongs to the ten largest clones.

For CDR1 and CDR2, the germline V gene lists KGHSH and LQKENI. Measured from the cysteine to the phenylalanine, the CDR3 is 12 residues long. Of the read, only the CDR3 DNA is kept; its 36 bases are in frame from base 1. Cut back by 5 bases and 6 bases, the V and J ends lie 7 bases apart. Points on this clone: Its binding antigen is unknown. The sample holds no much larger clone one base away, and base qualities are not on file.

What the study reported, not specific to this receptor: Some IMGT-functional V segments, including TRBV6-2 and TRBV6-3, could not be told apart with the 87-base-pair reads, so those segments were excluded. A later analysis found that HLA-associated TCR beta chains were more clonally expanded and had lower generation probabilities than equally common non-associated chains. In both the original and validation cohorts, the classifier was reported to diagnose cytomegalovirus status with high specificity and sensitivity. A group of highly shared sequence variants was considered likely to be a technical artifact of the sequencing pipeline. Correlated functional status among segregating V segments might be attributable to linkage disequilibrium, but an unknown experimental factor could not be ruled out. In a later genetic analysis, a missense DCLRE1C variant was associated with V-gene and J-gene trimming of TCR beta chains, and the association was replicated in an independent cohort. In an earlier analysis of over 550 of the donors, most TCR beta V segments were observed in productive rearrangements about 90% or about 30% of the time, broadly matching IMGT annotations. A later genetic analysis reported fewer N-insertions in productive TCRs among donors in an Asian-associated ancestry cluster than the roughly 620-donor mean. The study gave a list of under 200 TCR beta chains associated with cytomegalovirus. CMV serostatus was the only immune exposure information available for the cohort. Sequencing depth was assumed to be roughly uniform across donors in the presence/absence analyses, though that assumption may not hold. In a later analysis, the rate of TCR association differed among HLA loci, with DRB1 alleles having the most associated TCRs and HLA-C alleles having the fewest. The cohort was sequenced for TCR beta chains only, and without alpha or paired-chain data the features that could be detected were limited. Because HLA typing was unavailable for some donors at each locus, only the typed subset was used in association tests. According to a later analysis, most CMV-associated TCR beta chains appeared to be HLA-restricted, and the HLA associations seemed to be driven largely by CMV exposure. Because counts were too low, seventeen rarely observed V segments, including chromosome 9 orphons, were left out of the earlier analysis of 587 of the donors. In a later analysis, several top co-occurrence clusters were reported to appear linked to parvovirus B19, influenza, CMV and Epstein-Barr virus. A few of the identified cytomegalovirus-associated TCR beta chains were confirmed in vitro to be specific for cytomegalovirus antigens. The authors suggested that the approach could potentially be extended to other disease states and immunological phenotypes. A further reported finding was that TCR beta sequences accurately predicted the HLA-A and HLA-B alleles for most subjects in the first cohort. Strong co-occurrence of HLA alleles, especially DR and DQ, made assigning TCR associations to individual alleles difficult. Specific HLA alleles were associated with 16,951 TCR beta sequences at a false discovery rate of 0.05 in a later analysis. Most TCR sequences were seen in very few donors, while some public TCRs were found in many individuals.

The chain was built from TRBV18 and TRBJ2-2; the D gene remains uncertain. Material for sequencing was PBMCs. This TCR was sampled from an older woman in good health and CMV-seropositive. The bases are TGTGCCAGCTCAGCTATGTCCGGGGAGCTGTTTTTT. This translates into CASSAMSGELFF.